One and the same sample provided the 9 T cell receptor beta chains below, sequenced in a study of blood T cell repertoires in COVID-19. Sequenced by immunoSEQ multiplex PCR; TCRdb stores in-frame clones only, minus some. Of roughly 140,000 clones listed, roughly four fifths were seen once; the top ten hold under 9.5%. The sequenced sample was PBMCs or T cells enriched from blood (not recorded which). The receptors stem from a man between 50 and 59 years old who had recovered from COVID-19.

The CDR3 sequence: CATTGLAVPNEQFF. In nucleotides, the CDR3 is TGTGCCACCACCGGACTAGCGGTTCCCAATGAGCAGTTCTTC. The chain links TRBV6-5 to TRBJ2-1; TRBD2 matches at 10 bases. The CDR3 sequence is 14 residues long. CDR1 is MNHEY, CDR2 SVGAGI, per germline. V shed 10 bases, J shed 6 bases, and the junction held 9 bases outside the gene matches.

V is TRBV18 and J is TRBJ2-1, with 9 bases lining up with TRBD2. CDR1 KGHSH and CDR2 LQKENI come from the germline V gene. The CDR3 extends over 17 amino acids. After removal of 3 bases from V and 1 base from J, the junction contained 7 bases not matched to a gene. The DNA for the CDR3 is TGTGCCAGCTCACCGACGACTAGCGGATTATCCTACAATGAGCAGTTCTTC. Amino acids: CASSPTTSGLSYNEQFF.

V is TRBV6-6 and J is TRBJ2-3; a weak D match, TRBD1 (6 bases). V lost 5 bases to trimming and J lost 3 bases, with 24 bases between them. Germline V gene lookup returns CDR1 MNHNY and CDR2 SVGAGI (reference sequence). This CDR3 spans 18 amino acids. CDR3 coding DNA: TGTGCCAGCAGTCACCTCTCAAGGGGGTCCGGGAAAACAGATACGCAGTATTTT. Protein sequence: CASSHLSRGSGKTDTQYF.

The chain couples TRBV21-1 to TRBJ2-1; the D call in the table, TRBD2, was not verified against the DNA. TRBV21-1 is recorded as a pseudogene. This CDR3 comprises 16 residues. The CDR3 coding sequence is TGTGCCAGCAGCAAAGTGGAGCTAGCGGGGAACAATGAGCAGTTCTTC. The encoded protein is CASSKVELAGNNEQFF.

This rearrangement joins TRBV29-1 to TRBJ1-1; 9 positions match TRBD1. Looked up from germline, CDR1 is SQVTM and CDR2 is ANQGSEA. This CDR3 contains 14 residues. Trimming took 2 bases from V and 3 from J; bases not matched to a gene: 4. Here the CDR3 reads CSVESGTGYTEAFF. CDR3 nucleotides: TGCAGCGTTGAAAGCGGGACAGGGTACACTGAAGCTTTCTTT. Full variable domain (missing parts from reference TRBV29-1 and TRBJ1-1): SAVISQKPSRDICQRGTSLTIQCQVDSQVTMMFWYRQQPGQSLTLIATANQGSEATYESGFVIDKFPISRPNLTFSTLTVSNMSPEDSSIYLCSVESGTGYTEAFFGQGTRLTVV.

The rearrangement uses TRBV29-1 and TRBJ1-2; no reliable D call. CDR1 and CDR2 (germline): SQVTM, ANQGSEA. The CDR3 spans 11 residues. V lost 3 bases and J 8 bases, leaving 10 bases between the germline ends. The CDR3: CSVDSWAGYTF. The CDR3 region has the DNA TGCAGCGTTGACTCCTGGGCGGGCTACACCTTC.

This clone was recorded once. The chain couples TRBV5-4 to TRBJ1-1; 7 bases map to TRBD1. With 4 bases clipped from V and 7 bases from J, the junction kept 10 bases outside the gene matches. The CDR3 sequence is 14 residues long. Germline values: CDR1 SGHNT, CDR2 YYREEE (reference sequence). The CDR3 reads CASSPRQGRSEAFF. CDR3 bases: TGTGCCAGCAGCCCAAGACAGGGACGGAGTGAAGCTTTCTTT.

The chain employs TRBV3-1 (or the pseudogene TRBV3-2) and TRBJ1-4; 7 bases agree with TRBD1. The germline V gene encodes CDR1 LGHDT and CDR2 YNNKEL (reference sequence). The CDR3 runs 15 residues. With V trimmed by 2 bases and J by 7 bases, 7 bases remained unmatched. CDR3 sequence (DNA): TGTGCCAGCAGCCAAATACTGACAGGGTTTGAAAAACTGTTTTTT. It yields the protein CASSQILTGFEKLFF.

This clone was counted only a few times. This chain uses TRBV11-3 with TRBJ2-5, with D possibly matching TRBD2 (5 bases). Trimming took off 2 bases at V and 2 bases at J, with 21 bases between the two ends. This CDR3 has 18 residues. Germline V gene lookup returns CDR1 SGHNT and CDR2 YENEEA. DNA of the CDR3: TGTGCCAGCAGCTTAATGGCGGGCGCTCTACGGGGTCAAGAGACCCAGTACTTC. This codes for CASSLMAGALRGQETQYF.